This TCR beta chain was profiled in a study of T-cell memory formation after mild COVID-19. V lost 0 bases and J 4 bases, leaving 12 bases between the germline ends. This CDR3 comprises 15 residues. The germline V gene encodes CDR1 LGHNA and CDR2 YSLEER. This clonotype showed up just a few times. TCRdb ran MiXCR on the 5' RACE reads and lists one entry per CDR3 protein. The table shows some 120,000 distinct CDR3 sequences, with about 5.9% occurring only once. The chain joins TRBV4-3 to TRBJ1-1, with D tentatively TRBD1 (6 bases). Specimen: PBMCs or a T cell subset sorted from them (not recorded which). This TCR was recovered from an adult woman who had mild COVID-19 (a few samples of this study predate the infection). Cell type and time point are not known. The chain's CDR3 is CASSQERGGTTEAFF. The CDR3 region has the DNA TGCGCCAGCAGCCAAGAGAGGGGGGGGACCACTGAAGCTTTCTTT.